Listed below are T cell receptor beta chains from one sample, sequenced in a study of T cells after yellow fever vaccination. TCRdb re-analysed the 5' RACE reads in MiXCR, keeping a single row per CDR3 protein. The top ten clones hold over 12% of a sample with 500,000 to 650,000 distinct CDR3 sequences, less than 15% of them seen once. The sequenced sample was PBMCs, obtained on the day of the yellow fever booster vaccination. Receptors originate from a man aged 25-40 years who received the YFV17D yellow fever vaccine. The CDR3 runs from the conserved cysteine through the conserved F or W. A D gene is named only where the DNA matches it firmly. Clone size is not always given. Where it is, it says once, few, many or a class for expanded clones.

clone size	D gene	V gene	J gene	CDR3 DNA	CDR3 protein
many	.	TRBV7-9	TRBJ2-6	TGTGCCAGCAGCTTAGGGATCTCTGGGGCCAACGTCCTGACTTTC	CASSLGISGANVLTF
.	.	TRBV10-1	TRBJ2-3	TGCGCCAGCAGTAATGGACTAAACACAGATACGCAGTATTTT	CASSNGLNTDTQYF
.	TRBD1	TRBV18	TRBJ1-4	TGTGCCAGCTCACCCTACAAGACAGGGACGGAAAAACTGTTTTTT	CASSPYKTGTEKLFF
few	.	TRBV19	TRBJ2-6	TGTGCCAGTAGAGCCGGGTCTGGGGCCAACGTCCTGACTTTC	CASRAGSGANVLTF
few	.	TRBV7-8	TRBJ2-3	TGTGCCAGCAGAATCCAGGGGATAGGTACAGATACGCAGTATTTT	CASRIQGIGTDTQYF
.	TRBD1	TRBV12-5	TRBJ2-7	TGTGCTAGTGGTTTGTCGACAGGGCACGAGCAGTACTTC	CASGLSTGHEQYF
few	.	TRBV12-3/TRBV12-4	TRBJ1-5	TGTGCCAGCAGCCTGCAGGGGAATAGCAATCAGCCCCAGCATTTT	CASSLQGNSNQPQHF
.	.	TRBV9	TRBJ2-1	TGTGCCAGCAGCGTAGTTAGGACTCCGCTAGTGGGTGAGCAGTTCTTC	CASSVVRTPLVGEQFF
few	TRBD2	TRBV11-3	TRBJ2-1	TGTGCCAGCAGCTTAGAGGGTAGCGGGAGTAATGAGCAGTTCTTC	CASSLEGSGSNEQFF
few	.	TRBV6-2/TRBV6-3	TRBJ2-5	TGTGCCAGCATCAGGGATCCCCAAGAGACCCAGTACTTC	CASIRDPQETQYF
few	TRBD1	TRBV6-5	TRBJ1-5	TGTGCCAGCAGTTCCCACAGGGGGAATAGCAATCAGCCCCAGCATTTT	CASSSHRGNSNQPQHF
.	.	TRBV7-2	TRBJ2-3	TGTGCCAGCAGCTTATCTACTGGATTTGGGACCGCACTCACAGATACGCAGTATTTT	CASSLSTGFGTALTDTQYF
few	.	TRBV25-1	TRBJ1-3	TGTGCCAGCAGTGACAATGGACAGATACTTCACAAGATCATATATTTT	CASSDNGQILHKIIYF
.	TRBD2	TRBV18	TRBJ2-1	TGTGCCAGCTCACAACCGGGACTAGCGGGAGACAATGAGCAGTTCTTC	CASSQPGLAGDNEQFF
.	.	TRBV20-1	TRBJ2-1	TGCAGTGCTCTCGACAGACCGGGTATAGATGAGCAGTTCTTC	CSALDRPGIDEQFF
many	TRBD2	TRBV7-2	TRBJ2-3	TGTGCCAGCAGCTACCCCCCCAGCGGGAGGGCCACGCAGTATTTT	CASSYPPSGRATQYF
.	.	TRBV7-8	TRBJ2-2	TGTGCCAGCAGCTTAATCGCTCTGGGGACCGACACCGGGGAGCTGTTTTTT	CASSLIALGTDTGELFF
few	.	TRBV24-1	TRBJ1-2	TGTGCCACCCAGGACAGCAACTATGGCTACACCTTC	CATQDSNYGYTF
.	.	TRBV10-3	TRBJ2-1	TGTGCCATCAGTGAGGCACAAGGAGTAGGGAACAATGAGCAGTTCTTC	CAISEAQGVGNNEQFF
.	TRBD2	TRBV20-1	TRBJ2-5	TGCAGTGCTCCAGCGGGAGGGTACCAAGAGACCCAGTACTTC	CSAPAGGYQETQYF
once	.	TRBV29-1	TRBJ2-7	TGCAGCGTACAGGGGGCCACTAGCGGGGCCTCCTACGAGCAGTACTTC	CSVQGATSGASYEQYF
.	TRBD2	TRBV7-9	TRBJ2-3	TGTGCCAGCAGCCAAGGGACTAGACCTAGCACAGATACGCAGTATTTT	CASSQGTRPSTDTQYF
.	TRBD2	TRBV20-1	TRBJ2-7	TGCAGTGCGAAGACTAGCGGGAGCATCCCTAGAGGGTACTTC	CSAKTSGSIPRGYF
.	.	TRBV7-2	TRBJ2-1	TGTGCCAGCAGTGACGGGGGCTCCTACAATGAGCAGTTCTTC	CASSDGGSYNEQFF
few	TRBD1	TRBV12-3/TRBV12-4	TRBJ1-5	TGTGCCAGCAGTTTCTTGGGACAGTTCTTTAGCAATCAGCCCCAGCATTTT	CASSFLGQFFSNQPQHF
once	.	TRBV5-1	TRBJ2-7	TGCGCCAGCATGAGTGGTTGGGATTACGAGCAGTACTTC	CASMSGWDYEQYF
.	.	TRBV7-8	TRBJ2-3	TGTGCCAGCAGCTCCATCCCGGGGGGCACAGATACGCAGTATTTT	CASSSIPGGTDTQYF
.	.	TRBV7-9	TRBJ1-3	TGTGCCAGCCACAGGTTAAGCTCTGGAAACACCATATATTTT	CASHRLSSGNTIYF
.	TRBD2	TRBV7-8	TRBJ2-7	TGTGCCAGCAGCTTAGTCGGCGGGAGGGCAGGAGAGCAGTACTTC	CASSLVGGRAGEQYF
many	.	TRBV5-1	TRBJ2-2	TGCGCCAGCAGCACCCTCACCGGGGAGCTGTTTTTT	CASSTLTGELFF
few	.	TRBV4-3	TRBJ1-1	TGCGCCAGCAGCCCAGTCGGGGGAATGAACACTGAAGCTTTCTTT	CASSPVGGMNTEAFF
.	.	TRBV15	TRBJ2-5	TGTGCCACCAGCAGAAATATGGAGGCGTCGGCCCAGTACTTC	CATSRNMEASAQYF
many	TRBD2	TRBV5-5	TRBJ2-1	TGTGCCAGCAGCTTGGGGGCTAGCGGGAGGAATCCAAACAATGAGCAGTTCTTC	CASSLGASGRNPNNEQFF
few	.	TRBV12-3/TRBV12-4	TRBJ2-5	TGTGCCAGCAGTTCAGCTATTGCCACCCAGTACTTC	CASSSAIATQYF
few	.	TRBV7-2	TRBJ1-6	TGTGCCAGCAGCCTGCTGTTTCGGGACAACTATTCACCCCTCCACTTT	CASSLLFRDNYSPLHF
.	.	TRBV12-5	TRBJ2-1	TGTGCTAGTATACAGGGATCCAGCTCCTACAATGAGCAGTTCTTC	CASIQGSSSYNEQFF
few	.	TRBV20-1	TRBJ2-1	TGCAGTGCTACCCCGGCGGGACCCTCAAAAAATGAGCAGTTCTTC	CSATPAGPSKNEQFF
few	TRBD2	TRBV4-3	TRBJ2-1	TGCGCCAGCAGCCAAGGGGGAGCGGGAGCGCACAATGAGCAGTTCTTC	CASSQGGAGAHNEQFF
few	TRBD2	TRBV7-2	TRBJ2-3	TGTGCCAGCAGTCAGGGACTATTCACAGATACGCAGTATTTT	CASSQGLFTDTQYF
.	.	TRBV12-1	TRBJ2-2	TGTGCCCCCGGCGGACCAGCAGGCACCGGGGAGCTGTTTTTT	CAPGGPAGTGELFF
.	.	TRBV7-9	TRBJ2-5	TGTGCCAGCAGCTTAGAGGCTGGGGGCGAGACCCAGTACTTC	CASSLEAGGETQYF
.	.	TRBV19	TRBJ2-1	TGTGCCAGTAGTATAGGAGGGGGGACTTTCAATGAGCAGTTCTTC	CASSIGGGTFNEQFF
.	TRBD2	TRBV20-1	TRBJ2-1	TGCAGTGCTAGAGATCCCAGGACTAGCGGGACTAATGAGCAGTTCTTC	CSARDPRTSGTNEQFF
.	TRBD2	TRBV7-2	TRBJ2-1	TGTGCCAGCAGCCACCGGGGAGGGGTCAATGAGCAGTTCTTC	CASSHRGGVNEQFF
few	TRBD1	TRBV20-1	TRBJ2-1	TGCAGTGCAAGACAGGGTATCAAGTCCTACAATGAGCAGTTCTTC	CSARQGIKSYNEQFF
many	.	TRBV2	TRBJ2-7	TGTGCCAGCAGTGTCCCAGGGGCGGCCTACGAGCAGTACTTC	CASSVPGAAYEQYF
few	TRBD2	TRBV7-9	TRBJ2-1	TGTGCCAGCAGCTGGTCCGGCGGGAGGTCCTACAATGAGCAGTTCTTC	CASSWSGGRSYNEQFF
few	.	TRBV24-1	TRBJ1-1	TGTGCCACCAGTGTGGACACTGAAGCTTTCTTT	CATSVDTEAFF
.	.	TRBV5-5	TRBJ1-1	TGTGCCAGCAGCTTGGGGGCGGGGGCCAAGATGAACACTGAAGCTTTCTTT	CASSLGAGAKMNTEAFF
few	.	TRBV6-1	TRBJ2-7	TGTGCCACTTTAGCGCAGAGCTCCTACGAGCAGTACTTC	CATLAQSSYEQYF
many	.	TRBV12-3/TRBV12-4	TRBJ2-2	TGTGCCAGCAGTTTGCCGCAAGAGGCCTACACCGGGGAGCTGTTTTTT	CASSLPQEAYTGELFF
few	TRBD2	TRBV5-1	TRBJ2-1	TGCGCCAGCAGCCTGACTAGCGGGAGTCTGAATGAGCAGTTCTTC	CASSLTSGSLNEQFF
.	.	TRBV12-3/TRBV12-4	TRBJ1-1	TGTGCCAGCAGTTTAGTCCCCAGGGTTGAAGCTTTCTTT	CASSLVPRVEAFF
few	.	TRBV7-2	TRBJ1-6	TGTGCCAGCAGCCAGCAAGGGGGAAGAGCAAATTCACCCCTCCACTTT	CASSQQGGRANSPLHF